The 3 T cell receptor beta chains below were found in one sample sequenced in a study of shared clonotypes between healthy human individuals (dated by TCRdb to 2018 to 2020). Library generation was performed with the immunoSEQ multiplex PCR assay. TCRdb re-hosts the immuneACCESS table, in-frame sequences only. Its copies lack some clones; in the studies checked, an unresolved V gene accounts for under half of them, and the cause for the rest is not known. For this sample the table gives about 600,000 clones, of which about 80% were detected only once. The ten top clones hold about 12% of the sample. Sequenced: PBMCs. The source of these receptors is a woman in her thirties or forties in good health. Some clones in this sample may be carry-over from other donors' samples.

In DNA form, the CDR3 reads TGCGCCAGCAGCCCACAAGCGGGTACCTACGAGCAGTACTTC. Translation: CASSPQAGTYEQYF. The J gene is TRBJ2-7, the V gene TRBV5-1, with D perhaps matching TRBD2 (6 bases). V lost 4 bases, J lost 2 bases, and 13 bases lay in between. There are 14 residues in the CDR3. Germline CDR1 is SGHRS and CDR2 is YFSETQ. Full variable domain (outside the CDR3, taken from reference TRBV5-1 and TRBJ2-7): KAGVTQTPRYLIKTRGQQVTLSCSPISGHRSVSWYQQTPGQGLQFLFEYFSETQRNKGNFPGRFSGRQFSNSRSEMNVSTLELGDSALYLCASSPQAGTYEQYFGPGTRLTVT.

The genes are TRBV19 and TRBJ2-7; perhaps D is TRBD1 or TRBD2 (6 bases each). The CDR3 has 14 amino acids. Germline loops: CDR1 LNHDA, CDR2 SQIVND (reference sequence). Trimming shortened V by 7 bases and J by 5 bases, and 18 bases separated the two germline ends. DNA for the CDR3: TGTGCCAGTACCAACCGGGGGCTACATGACGAGCAGTACTTC. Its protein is CASTNRGLHDEQYF.

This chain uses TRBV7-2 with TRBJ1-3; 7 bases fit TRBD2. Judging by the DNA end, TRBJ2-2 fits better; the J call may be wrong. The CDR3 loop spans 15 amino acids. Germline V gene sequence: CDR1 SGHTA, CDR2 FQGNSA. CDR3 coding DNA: TGTGCCAGCAGCGGCGGGACTATGAGCACCGGGGAGCTGTTTTTT. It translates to CASSGGTMSTGELFF.